The 24 T cell receptor beta chains listed next were all sequenced from one sample in a study of cytomegalovirus exposure and HLA in healthy donors. Use of 60 Vbeta and 13 Jbeta primers characterized the PCR. Measured with immunoSEQ multiplex PCR; TCRdb has only the in-frame clones, and not every one. The repertoire has about 96,000 clones, roughly 74% of them found once; the top ten carry 11% to 15%. The source material was PBMCs. These receptors were taken from a woman aged 70-85 years in good health and CMV-seropositive.

This chain joins TRBV9 and TRBJ1-5; D unresolved. The CDR3 covers 13 residues. V was trimmed by 0 bases and J by 5 bases, leaving 6 bases between them. Germline-derived CDR1 and CDR2 are SGDLS and YYNGEE. CDR3 sequence reads: CASSVVGDQPQHF. CDR3 nucleotide sequence: TGTGCCAGCAGCGTAGTCGGGGATCAGCCCCAGCATTTT. The full variable domain, completed using reference TRBV9 and TRBJ1-5, is DSGVTQTPKHLITATGQRVTLRCSPRSGDLSVYWYQQSLDQGLQFLIQYYNGEERAKGNILERFSAQQFPDLHSELNLSSLELGDSALYFCASSVVGDQPQHFGDGTRLSIL.

The CDR3 loop is CASSPGQRVNTGELFF. DNA of the CDR3: TGTGCCAGCTCACCAGGGCAGCGGGTGAACACCGGGGAGCTGTTTTTT. The rearrangement joins TRBV18 to TRBJ2-2; possible D gene TRBD2, 6 bases. Germline loops: CDR1 KGHSH, CDR2 LQKENI. CDR3 size: 16 residues. V lost 2 bases to trimming and J lost 1 base, with 11 bases between them.

A remark on this clone: Germline and junction disagree at one end, which may indicate a read error. In DNA form, the CDR3 reads TGTGCTAGCAGCGCCGGGTGGGGGGTGGATACGCAGTATTTT. Amino acid sequence: CASSAGWGVDTQYF. The chain carries TRBV7-7 and TRBJ2-3; a possible D gene is TRBD2 (6 bases). CDR1 and CDR2 (germline): SSHAT, FNYEAQ (reference sequence). This CDR3 has 14 amino acids.

This clone turned up a few times. The chain joins TRBV28 to TRBJ1-2; no firm D call. The CDR3 extends over 11 amino acids. The germline gives CDR1 MDHEN, CDR2 SYDVKM. V lost 3 bases, J lost 6 bases, and 5 bases lay in between. The DNA of the CDR3 is TGTGCCAGCAGTTTGTTCAATGGCTACACCTTC. It yields the protein CASSLFNGYTF.

The gene calls are TRBV7-9 and TRBJ1-6; 9 bases map to TRBD1. V was clipped by 5 bases and J by 6 bases; unmatched bases: 2. Germline CDR1 SEHNR, CDR2 FQNEAQ (reference sequence). CDR3 length: 14 amino acids. CDR3 DNA sequence: TGTGCCAGCAGCGGACAGGGGCTTAATTCACCCCTCCACTTT. This translates into CASSGQGLNSPLHF. Together with reference TRBV7-9 and TRBJ1-6, the CDR3 gives the full variable domain: DTGVSQNPRHKITKRGQNVTFRCDPISEHNRLYWYRQTLGQGPEFLTYFQNEAQLEKSRLLSDRFSAERPKGSFSTLEIQRTEQGDSAMYLCASSGQGLNSPLHFGNGTRLTVT.

The genes are TRBV15 and TRBJ2-2; D is unclear. Per the germline V gene, CDR1 is LNHNV and CDR2 is YYDKDF (reference sequence). Deletions cut 0 bases from V and 2 bases from J, with 7 bases between. This CDR3 is built from 15 residues. The CDR3 bases are TGTGCCACCAGCAGAGATAACAGAAACACCGGGGAGCTGTTTTTT. Amino acids: CATSRDNRNTGELFF.

The rearrangement links TRBV2 to TRBJ1-2; the match to TRBD1 covers 7 bases. The germline CDR1 and CDR2 sequences are SNHLY and FYNNEI. This CDR3 comprises 13 residues. With V trimmed by 7 bases and J by 0 bases, 2 bases remained unmatched. CDR3 amino acids: CASNRGPNYGYTF. DNA of the CDR3: TGTGCCAGCAACAGGGGACCTAACTATGGCTACACCTTC.

This clone was seen a handful of times. The rearrangement joins TRBV27 to TRBJ2-3; perhaps TRBD2 as D (5 bases). Deletions cut 5 bases from V and 0 bases from J, with 9 bases between. The CDR3 runs to 14 residues. CDR1 is MNHEY, CDR2 SMNVEV, per germline (reference sequence). The CDR3 bases are TGTGCCAGCAGTATCGGGGTTAGCACAGATACGCAGTATTTT. Its translation: CASSIGVSTDTQYF.

V and J are TRBV5-5 and TRBJ1-4; D is perhaps TRBD1 (6 bases). Trimming took 4 bases from V and 4 from J, leaving 11 bases between them. CDR3 size: 14 residues. Germline CDR1 reads SGHKS; CDR2 reads YYEKEE (reference sequence). Here the CDR3 reads CASSPQGFNEKLFF. For the CDR3, the DNA is TGTGCCAGCAGCCCACAGGGTTTTAATGAAAAACTGTTTTTT.

This clone was observed once. An end of the junction does not agree with germline; a read error may underlie this. The rearrangement joins TRBV5-1 to TRBJ2-1; TRBD1 aligns across 8 bases. CDR1 is SGHRS, CDR2 YFSETQ, per germline. CDR3 length: 16 amino acids. The chain's CDR3 is CTSSLESGQGFNEQFF. CDR3 bases: TGCACCAGCAGCTTGGAGTCTGGACAGGGTTTCAATGAGCAGTTCTTC.

This chain links TRBV5-1 with TRBJ2-7; 11 nucleotides align to TRBD1. J was trimmed by 6 bases and V by 4 bases; bases with no gene match: 3. Germline assignment: CDR1 SGHRS and CDR2 YFSETQ. The CDR3 extends over 13 amino acids. CDR3: CASSIGQGAEQYF. In DNA form, the CDR3 reads TGCGCCAGCAGCATAGGACAGGGGGCCGAGCAGTACTTC.

This rearrangement joins TRBV18 to TRBJ1-3; tentatively, D is TRBD1 (5 bases). Trimming shortened V by 0 bases and J by 0 bases, and 6 bases separated the two germline ends. The CDR3 contains 15 residues. Germline loops: CDR1 KGHSH, CDR2 LQKENI. CDR3 loop: CASSPPGRSGNTIYF. The DNA for the CDR3 is TGTGCCAGCTCACCACCGGGGCGCTCTGGAAACACCATATATTTT.

J is TRBJ1-3 and V is TRBV6-6, with 7 bases lining up with TRBD1. The ends lost 1 base at V and 0 bases at J; junction bases unmatched: 0. The CDR3 runs to 15 residues. Germline V lookup: CDR1 MNHNY, CDR2 SVGAGI (reference sequence). Here the CDR3 reads CASSYWDSSGNTIYF. The CDR3, as DNA: TGTGCCAGCAGTTACTGGGACAGCTCTGGAAACACCATATATTTT.

This clone was found a few times. The chain has TRBV7-2 and TRBJ1-2; 9 bases are a match to TRBD1. The CDR3 consists of 13 residues. V dropped 4 bases and J dropped 10; count of bases not matched to a gene: 7. Germline V gene lookup returns CDR1 SGHTA and CDR2 FQGNSA. CDR3 sequence (DNA): TGTGCCAGCAGCTCCGGGACAGGGCTTTTCTACACCTTC. Translating it yields CASSSGTGLFYTF.

The CDR3 here is CASRAGLSYEQYF. For the CDR3, the DNA is TGTGCCAGTAGGGCCGGACTCTCCTACGAGCAGTACTTC. The genes are TRBV19 and TRBJ2-7; D perhaps matches TRBD2 (5 bases). In germline, CDR1 is LNHDA, CDR2 SQIVND (reference sequence). The length of the CDR3 is 13 residues. V was clipped by 6 bases and J by 0 bases, with 9 bases between them.

The chain is built from TRBV9 and TRBJ1-2; unclear D gene. The V gene lost 4 bases and the J gene lost 2 bases, with 27 bases spanning the gap. CDR1 is SGDLS, CDR2 YYNGEE, per germline. The CDR3 covers 19 residues. The CDR3, as DNA: TGTGCCAGCAGCCGGGGAGGGTTTAGTCGGGGTTTGGGAAACTATGGCTACACCTTC. Protein product: CASSRGGFSRGLGNYGYTF. Looking up the rest from reference TRBV9 and TRBJ1-2 gives the full variable domain: DSGVTQTPKHLITATGQRVTLRCSPRSGDLSVYWYQQSLDQGLQFLIQYYNGEERAKGNILERFSAQQFPDLHSELNLSSLELGDSALYFCASSRGGFSRGLGNYGYTFGSGTRLTVV.

J is TRBJ1-3 and V is TRBV5-1; possibly TRBD1 for D (6 bases). V lost 4 bases and J 4 bases, leaving 18 bases between the germline ends. CDR1 and CDR2 (germline): SGHRS, YFSETQ. The CDR3 is 16 residues long. This CDR3 reads CASSPTTGNSGNTIYF. DNA for the CDR3: TGCGCCAGCAGCCCCACCACAGGGAATTCAGGAAACACCATATATTTT.

In this sample, this clone turned up a few times. The chain recombines TRBV6-6 with TRBJ2-7; D is uncertain. V lost 5 bases and J 2 bases, leaving 7 bases between the germline ends. Germline CDR1 and CDR2: MNHNY and SVGAGI (reference sequence). This CDR3 comprises 12 residues. The CDR3 spells CASSDTTYEQYF. CDR3 coding DNA: TGTGCCAGCAGTGATACAACCTACGAGCAGTACTTC.

With regard to this clone: The identical CDR3 is also encoded by other nucleotide sequences in the sample. The chain combines TRBV15 with TRBJ2-7, with 7 bases fitting TRBD1. Germline CDR1 LNHNV, CDR2 YYDKDF (reference sequence). The CDR3 extends over 14 amino acids. V gave up 4 bases and J gave up 4 bases; unmatched junction bases: 7. CDR3 residues: CATSTRTGPYEQYF. The CDR3 coding sequence is TGTGCCACCAGCACCAGGACAGGTCCGTACGAGCAGTACTTC.

This chain connects TRBV6-6 to TRBJ2-7; TRBD1 agrees at 7 bases. The germline gives CDR1 MNHNY, CDR2 SVGAGI (reference sequence). CDR3 length: 14 residues. The J segment lost 7 bases and the V segment lost 5 bases, leaving 11 bases of the junction unmatched. DNA of the CDR3: TGTGCCAGCAGTCCTTGGACAGGACCGGGGGAGCAGTACTTC. Its translation: CASSPWTGPGEQYF.

The rearrangement links TRBV9 to TRBJ1-2; TRBD1 is a possible D gene (5 bases). V gave up 7 bases and J gave up 3 bases, with 16 bases separating them. This CDR3 region has 14 residues. Germline V gene data show CDR1 as SGDLS and CDR2 as YYNGEE. The CDR3 sequence is CASGGAMGDYGYTF. The CDR3 DNA follows: TGTGCCAGCGGAGGGGCAATGGGGGACTATGGCTACACCTTC. Looking up the rest from reference TRBV9 and TRBJ1-2 gives the full variable domain: DSGVTQTPKHLITATGQRVTLRCSPRSGDLSVYWYQQSLDQGLQFLIQYYNGEERAKGNILERFSAQQFPDLHSELNLSSLELGDSALYFCASGGAMGDYGYTFGSGTRLTVV.

This clone was observed a single time. This sequence joins TRBV18 and TRBJ2-7; D unclear. The CDR3 has 14 amino acids. Looked up from germline, CDR1 is KGHSH and CDR2 is LQKENI. V shed 0 bases and J shed 3 bases, with 9 bases lying between them. In DNA form, the CDR3 reads TGTGCCAGCTCACCACCGAGCCGAGACTACGAGCAGTACTTC. Translating it yields CASSPPSRDYEQYF.

Worth noting for this clone: The sample holds other DNA sequences that translate to the same CDR3. The rearrangement uses TRBV5-1 and TRBJ2-3; D gene ambiguous. The CDR3 runs to 13 residues. Per germline, CDR1 SGHRS and CDR2 YFSETQ. With 0 bases removed from V and 3 bases from J, the gap between germline ends came to 5 bases. For the CDR3, the DNA is TGCGCCAGCAGCTTGGGGCAGACAGATACGCAGTATTTT. This encodes CASSLGQTDTQYF.

This clone was seen just once. Here the CDR3 DNA reads TGCGCCAGCAGCTTGACAGGGGGCGCCGGTCAGCCCCAGCATTTT. Translating gives CASSLTGGAGQPQHF. J is TRBJ1-5 and V is TRBV5-1; 9 bases fit TRBD1. Germline CDR1 and CDR2: SGHRS and YFSETQ. The CDR3 loop spans 15 amino acids. The junction had 5 bases not matched to a gene; V was cut back by 1 base and J by 6 bases.